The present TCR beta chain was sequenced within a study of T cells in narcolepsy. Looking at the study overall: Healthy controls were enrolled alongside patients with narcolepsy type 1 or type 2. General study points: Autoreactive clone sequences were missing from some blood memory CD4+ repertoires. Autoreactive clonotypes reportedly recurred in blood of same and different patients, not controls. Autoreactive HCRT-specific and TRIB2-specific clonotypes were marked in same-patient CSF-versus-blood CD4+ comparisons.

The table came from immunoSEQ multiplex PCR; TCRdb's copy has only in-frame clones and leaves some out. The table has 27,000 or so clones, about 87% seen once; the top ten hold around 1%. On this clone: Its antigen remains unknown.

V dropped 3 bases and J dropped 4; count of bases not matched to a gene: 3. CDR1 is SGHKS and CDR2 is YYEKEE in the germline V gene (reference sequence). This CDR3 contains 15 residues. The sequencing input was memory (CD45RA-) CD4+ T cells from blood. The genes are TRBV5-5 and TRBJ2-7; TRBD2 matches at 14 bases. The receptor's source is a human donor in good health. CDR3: CASSSGLAGAYEQYF. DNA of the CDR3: TGTGCCAGCAGCTCGGGACTAGCGGGAGCTTACGAGCAGTACTTC.